The rows below give T cell receptor beta chains drawn from one sample of a study of T cell responses to AZD1222 COVID-19 vaccine. Libraries were prepared by immunoSEQ multiplex PCR; TCRdb keeps only in-frame clonotypes and omits some of them. The sample lists some 150,000 clones, approximately 88% occurring once. Sample: peripheral blood, taken 28 days after the second AZD1222 dose. The origin of the receptors is an adult who received the AZD1222 COVID-19 vaccine. Each CDR3 is given with its conserved first and last residue. A D gene is named only where the DNA matches it firmly. Not every row has a clone size; where given, it reads once, few, many or a size class.

J	V	D	length	size	DNA	CDR3
TRBJ1-2	TRBV27	NA	15	NA	TGTGCCAGCAGAAAAGGAGGACAGCTGAACTATGGCTACACCTTC	CASRKGGQLNYGYTF
TRBJ2-1	TRBV5-6	NA	13	NA	TGTGCCAGCAGCTGGGGGCAGGGGTTAGGGCAGTTCTTC	CASSWGQGLGQFF
TRBJ1-5	TRBV19	NA	15	once	TGTGCCAGTAGTATGTATGGTTATAGCAATCAGCCCCAGCATTTT	CASSMYGYSNQPQHF
TRBJ1-2	TRBV3-1/TRBV3-2	NA	14	NA	TGTGCCAGCAGCCAAGCGACAGGCTACTATGGCTACACCTTC	CASSQATGYYGYTF
TRBJ1-1	TRBV5-1	NA	13	NA	TGCGCCAGCTCCACTCAGGGGAACACTGAAGCTTTCTTT	CASSTQGNTEAFF
TRBJ1-5	TRBV7-2	NA	14	NA	TGTGCCAGCAGGTCAATACAGAGCAATCAGCCCCAGCATTTT	CASRSIQSNQPQHF
TRBJ1-1	TRBV7-2	NA	14	NA	TGTGCCAGCAGCCCCGCCAGGGTTCGCACTGAAGCTTTCTTT	CASSPARVRTEAFF
TRBJ1-1	TRBV9	TRBD1	14	NA	TGTGCCAGCAGCCTGGACGGACAGGACACTGAAGCTTTCTTT	CASSLDGQDTEAFF
TRBJ1-4	TRBV7-2	NA	16	NA	TGTGCCAGCAGCTCAATCTGGTCGGCAACTAATGAAAAACTGTTTTTT	CASSSIWSATNEKLFF
TRBJ2-5	TRBV7-9	NA	15	NA	TGTGCCAGCAGCCACGGACGGGGTGTCCAAGAGACCCAGTACTTC	CASSHGRGVQETQYF
TRBJ1-1	TRBV18	NA	13	NA	TGTGCCAGCTCAGCACGCACGGGAACTGAAGCTTTCTTT	CASSARTGTEAFF
TRBJ1-2	TRBV6-4	NA	14	NA	TGTGCCAGCAGTGACGAGGCGCAGGGCTATGGCTACACCTTC	CASSDEAQGYGYTF
TRBJ1-6	TRBV30	NA	12	NA	TGTGCCTGGAGTCTTGACAGTTCACCCCTCCACTTT	CAWSLDSSPLHF
TRBJ2-2	TRBV4-2	NA	15	NA	TGTGCCAGCAGCCAAGATAAAATAAACACCGGGGAGCTGTTTTTT	CASSQDKINTGELFF
TRBJ2-1	TRBV30	NA	13	NA	TGTGCCTGGAGGAGGCCCCCGAAGGGTGAGCAGTTCTTC	CAWRRPPKGEQFF
TRBJ1-1	TRBV6-1	NA	14	few	TGTGCCAGCAGTGAGTCGCAGCCTCTCACTGAAGCTTTCTTT	CASSESQPLTEAFF